These T cell receptor beta chains were read from a single sample in a study of blood T cell repertoires in COVID-19. Repertoires were generated with immunoSEQ multiplex PCR, while TCRdb's copy carries only in-frame clones and drops some. The data hold 55,000 to 80,000 clones, with 83% observed a single time. The sequenced sample consisted of peripheral blood. All receptors derive from a woman older than 75 with acute or convalescent COVID-19. The CDR3 runs from the conserved cysteine through the conserved F or W. Fields, in order: V gene, clone size, D gene, J gene, CDR3 length, CDR3 DNA, CDR3 protein. A D gene is named only where the DNA matches it firmly. Where a row states a size, it is once, few, many or the class of an expanded clone; other rows omit it.

v_call: TRBV10-2
clone_size: -
d_call: TRBD1
j_call: TRBJ1-2
cdr3_length: 18
cdr3_nt: TGCGCCAGCAGTGGAGCGGGGACAGGGGGCGATCTGAACTATGGCTACACCTTC
cdr3_aa: CASSGAGTGGDLNYGYTF

v_call: TRBV19
clone_size: -
d_call: TRBD1
j_call: TRBJ2-1
cdr3_length: 13
cdr3_nt: TGTGCCAGTAGTCCGGACAGGGGGCATGAGCAGTTCTTC
cdr3_aa: CASSPDRGHEQFF

v_call: TRBV13
clone_size: -
d_call: -
j_call: TRBJ1-5
cdr3_length: 16
cdr3_nt: TGTGCCAGCAGCAGGGGAGGGGGGGCCCCCAATCAGCCCCAGCATTTT
cdr3_aa: CASSRGGGAPNQPQHF

v_call: TRBV7-9
clone_size: -
d_call: TRBD1
j_call: TRBJ1-5
cdr3_length: 15
cdr3_nt: TGTGCCAGCAGCCGACAGGGGGGGAGCAATCAGCCCCAGCATTTT
cdr3_aa: CASSRQGGSNQPQHF

v_call: TRBV10-3
clone_size: -
d_call: TRBD2
j_call: TRBJ2-1
cdr3_length: 18
cdr3_nt: TGTGCCATCGGGTCAGGACTAGCGGGGGGGCAGTCTAGCAATGAGCAGTTCTTC
cdr3_aa: CAIGSGLAGGQSSNEQFF

v_call: TRBV19
clone_size: -
d_call: -
j_call: TRBJ2-3
cdr3_length: 15
cdr3_nt: TGTGCCAGTAGTACCGGACAGACTAACACAGATACGCAGTATTTT
cdr3_aa: CASSTGQTNTDTQYF

v_call: TRBV5-1
clone_size: -
d_call: TRBD2
j_call: TRBJ2-5
cdr3_length: 16
cdr3_nt: TGCGCCAGCAGCTTGGAGCTAGCGGGAGGGCGGGAGACCCAGTACTTC
cdr3_aa: CASSLELAGGRETQYF

v_call: TRBV9
clone_size: -
d_call: TRBD1
j_call: TRBJ1-3
cdr3_length: 17
cdr3_nt: TGTGCCAGCAGCGCACCTCAGCCAGGGGGCTCTGGAAACACCATATATTTT
cdr3_aa: CASSAPQPGGSGNTIYF

v_call: TRBV18
clone_size: few
d_call: TRBD2
j_call: TRBJ2-2
cdr3_length: 17
cdr3_nt: TGTGCCAGCTCGCCCCTGGTAGCGGGTTCGAGGACCGGGGAGCTGTTTTTT
cdr3_aa: CASSPLVAGSRTGELFF

v_call: TRBV6-6
clone_size: -
d_call: TRBD1
j_call: TRBJ1-2
cdr3_length: 15
cdr3_nt: TGTGCCAGCAGTAACCTCCTACAGGGGAACTATGGCTACACCTTC
cdr3_aa: CASSNLLQGNYGYTF

v_call: TRBV5-6
clone_size: -
d_call: -
j_call: TRBJ2-1
cdr3_length: 16
cdr3_nt: TGTGCCAGCAGCCCCCTCGGGGAAAGCGGGCTAAATGAGCAGTTCTTC
cdr3_aa: CASSPLGESGLNEQFF

v_call: TRBV2
clone_size: -
d_call: TRBD1
j_call: TRBJ1-5
cdr3_length: 14
cdr3_nt: TGTGCCAGCAGTGCCCAGGGACAGGGGCAGCCCCAGCATTTT
cdr3_aa: CASSAQGQGQPQHF

v_call: TRBV6-6
clone_size: -
d_call: -
j_call: TRBJ1-2
cdr3_length: 15
cdr3_nt: TGTGCCAGCATAACAGGGACCACCCTTATCTATGGCTACACCTTC
cdr3_aa: CASITGTTLIYGYTF